This T cell receptor beta chain was identified during a study of shared clonotypes between healthy human individuals (TCRdb year 2020). Regarding the complete study: Two women and a few men aged 18 to 49 years were included in the cohort. For each donor, CD4 naive and CD4 memory were each given three plates, CD8 naive was given two plates, and CD8 memory was given one plate. The study deeply sequenced blood TCR repertoires of several healthy adults to estimate repertoire size and the extent of clonotype sharing between individuals. Libraries were prepared and TCR repertoires were sequenced by different laboratories using diverse techniques, in order to increase sequencing depth and limit assay-specific biases. Leukapheresis yielded between about 0.94 and 9.5 billion PBMCs per donor.

On this clone: Its antigen specificity is not known. No base quality values were provided; no much bigger clone lies one nucleotide off.

Donors were healthy HIV-negative adults with no recently reported acute infections or vaccinations. Every donor was a Caucasian adult residing in Nashville, Tennessee, USA. CD4+ T cells were enriched through magnetic negative selection, after which naive cells were positively selected on CD45RA and the remaining negative fraction served as the memory subset. After blood collection by leukapheresis, PBMCs were isolated using Ficoll-Histopaque density gradient centrifugation and then cryopreserved in the vapor phase of liquid nitrogen. Analytical flow cytometry was used to check the purity and quantity of each magnetically sorted T cell population. From each sorted fraction, genomic DNA was isolated and quantified by UV absorbance on a Nanodrop 2000c. Using the deep immunoSEQ assay, TCR CDR3 regions were amplified from genomic DNA by multiplex PCR. Genomic DNA extracted from each cell subset was distributed evenly over all wells of several immunoSEQ 96-well plates, and each plate served as one replicate. For sorted subsets, each replicate PCR was loaded with roughly 200 ng genomic DNA, equivalent to 25,000 to 35,000 T cell genomes. The purified libraries were quantified using a Qubit 3.0 fluorometer, sized with a Bioanalyzer 2100, and then quantified again using the KAPA Library Quantification kit. A separate single-read 150-cycle Illumina NextSeq 550 flow cell was used to sequence each immunoSEQ 96-well plate. In the paper's pipeline: The immunoSEQ output contained only junctional sequences without quality scores, so filtering could not match that applied to full-length reads. Sequences were annotated with PyIR, a Python wrapper for IgBLAST v1.9, and V/J genes and CDR3 were assigned using IMGT germline references. Reads were removed for weak V/J assignments (E-value above 1e-6), missing CDR3, stop codons, out-of-frame junctions, or ambiguous translated residues. V3J clonotypes were defined by identical inferred V gene, J gene, and CDR3 amino acid sequence. Percentage overlap between repertoires was calculated by dividing the number of shared unique clonotypes by the size of the smaller repertoire. Three approaches were used to assess repertoire richness: RTK rarefaction, the Chao1 estimator, and Recon v2.1 estimates of unobserved clonotypes. Generation probabilities were computed with OLGA for all TCRbeta clonotypes obtained by the gDNA method from several donors. This immuneACCESS table, as held by TCRdb, lists in-frame sequences with V and J called but not all clones. Of the missing ones, under half trace to an unresolved V gene in checked studies; the others have no known cause. The D gene and trimming were derived from the DNA, and the V and J assignments and clone size from that table. This sample is represented by 2 million to 2.5 million clones; approximately 95% of them were singletons. The ten largest clones represent 0.13% of the sample.

Findings and caveats that apply to the study as a whole: The small number of donors limited the genetic and exposure-history diversity represented. Approximately 5% of naive CD4, 3.5% of naive CD8, 2.3% of memory CD4, and 0.35% to 0.5% of memory CD8 clonotypes were shared across several donors. Compared with non-shared clonotypes, the clonotypes found in all four sorted-subset donors had higher generation probabilities. Rarefaction of sorted-subset datasets indicated incomplete sequencing despite the large sequencing depth. Estimated clonotype richness was generally larger for naive than for memory subsets. Sampling was restricted to blood, and TCR repertoires in tissues likely differ from the TCR repertoires found in blood. Pairwise subsampling indicated that sequencing depth was expected to affect the degree of clonotype sharing among donors.

CDR1 and CDR2 (MNHEY, SMNVEV) derive from the germline V gene (reference sequence). V is pruned by 8 bases and J by 2 bases, leaving 18 bases of the junction without a gene match. The CDR3 runs 18 amino acids, cysteine and phenylalanine included. The sequence is cut down to CDR3 DNA, 54 bases in frame from base 1. In this chain, TRBV27 is recombined with TRBJ2-7; the central 10 bases match TRBD1. Specimen: naive CD4+ T cells sorted from blood. Reading the label with the study, this specimen's cell subset or site is: CD45RA+ positively selected. This TCR came from a man between 18 and 35 years old in good health. The DNA sequence is TGTGCCAGCCCCGGAGAGGGACAGGGGCCCCCCACCGCCTACGAGCAGTACTTC. This sequence encodes CASPGEGQGPPTAYEQYF.